Presented here are 2 T cell receptor beta chains from one specimen sequenced in a study of T-cell memory formation after mild COVID-19. In TCRdb, the 5' RACE reads were re-called with MiXCR into one record per CDR3 protein. The sample has about 470,000 distinct CDR3 sequences, 15% to 20% seen once. The sample taken for sequencing was PBMCs or a T cell subset sorted from them (not recorded which). Receptor source: an adult woman who had mild COVID-19 (a few samples of this study predate the infection). Cell type and time point are not known.

The chain recombines TRBV18 with TRBJ2-2; D possibly matches TRBD1 or TRBD2 (5 bases each). Trimming took off 6 bases at V and 8 bases at J, with 16 bases between the two ends. The germline CDR1 and CDR2 sequences are KGHSH and LQKENI. This CDR3 spans 14 amino acids. The CDR3 region has the DNA TGTGCCAGCTCCCCCCAGGGACCGCCGGGGGAGCTGTTTTTT. Protein product: CASSPQGPPGELFF. Full variable domain (remainder filled in from reference TRBV18 and TRBJ2-2): NAGVMQNPRHLVRRRGQEARLRCSPMKGHSHVYWYRQLPEEGLKFMVYLQKENIIDESGMPKERFSAEFPKEGPSILRIQQVVRGDSAAYFCASSPQGPPGELFFGEGSRLTVL.

This chain joins TRBV15 and TRBJ1-1; weak D call: TRBD1 (5 bases). Trimming removed 3 bases at V and 0 bases at J, with 17 bases between. The V gene's germline CDR1 is LNHNV and CDR2 YYDKDF (reference sequence). The CDR3 covers 17 residues. The CDR3 coding sequence is TGTGCCACCAGCAGGGACTACTCGGACATCATGAACACTGAAGCTTTCTTT. Translated: CATSRDYSDIMNTEAFF.